This T cell receptor (beta chain) was recovered during a study of blood T cell repertoires in COVID-19. The V segment lost 5 bases and the J segment 5 bases; nucleotides outside the gene matches: 11. The germline V gene has CDR1 MNHEY and CDR2 SMNVEV (reference sequence). The CDR3 length is 15 residues. TCRdb's table, derived via immunoSEQ multiplex PCR, lists solely in-frame clones and lacks some. The sample records approximately 130,000 clones, around four fifths being singletons. This sequence was found in a human donor in a cohort sampled during active COVID-19. The sample was peripheral blood. This chain connects TRBV27 to TRBJ2-7; 8 bases are a match to TRBD1. Here the CDR3 DNA reads TGTGCCAGCAGTCTGCAGGGGGCGCGTTATCACGAGCAGTACTTC. As protein: CASSLQGARYHEQYF.